This T cell receptor beta chain was sequenced in a study of identical twins. This clonotype was observed a handful of times. TCRdb re-analysed the 5' RACE reads in MiXCR, keeping a single row per CDR3 protein. The repertoire consists of about 700,000 distinct CDR3 sequences, with under 9% occurring once and the leading ten covering around 0.95%. V dropped 6 bases and J dropped 2; count of bases not matched to a gene: 10. The CDR3 consists of 15 residues. The germline CDR1 and CDR2 sequences are MNHNS and SASEGT. The same data also went into a second study, on yellow fever vaccine responses in identical twins. This second report adds: Among the twins, the vaccine T cell response reportedly seemed partly convergent and partly personalized.

The specimen sequenced was PBMCs. The V call is TRBV6-1, the J call TRBJ2-7; 7 bases fit TRBD1. The source of this sequence is a woman between 18 and 29 years old in good health. The DNA for the CDR3 is TGTGCCAGCAGGCGCGGACAGGAGTCCCCCTACGAGCAGTACTTC. It specifies CASRRGQESPYEQYF.